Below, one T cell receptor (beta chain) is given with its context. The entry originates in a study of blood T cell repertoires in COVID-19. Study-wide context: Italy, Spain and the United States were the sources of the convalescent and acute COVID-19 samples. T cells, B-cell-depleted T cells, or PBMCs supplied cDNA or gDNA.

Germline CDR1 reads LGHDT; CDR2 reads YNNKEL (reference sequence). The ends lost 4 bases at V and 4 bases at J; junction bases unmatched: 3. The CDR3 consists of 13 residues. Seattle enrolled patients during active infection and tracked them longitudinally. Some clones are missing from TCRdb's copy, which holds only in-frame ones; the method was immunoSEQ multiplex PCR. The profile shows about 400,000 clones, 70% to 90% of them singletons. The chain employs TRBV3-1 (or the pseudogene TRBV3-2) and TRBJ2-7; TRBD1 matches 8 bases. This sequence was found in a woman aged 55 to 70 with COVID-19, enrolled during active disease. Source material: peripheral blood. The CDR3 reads CASSRTGKYEQYF. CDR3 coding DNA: TGTGCCAGCAGCCGGACAGGGAAGTACGAGCAGTACTTC.